The rows below give T cell receptor beta chains drawn from one sample of a study of glioma-infiltrating T cells. TCRdb used MiXCR to reprocess the multiplex PCR reads, holding one entry per CDR3 protein. The table has 100,000 to 150,000 distinct CDR3 sequences, under 25% seen once. Sequenced: glioma tissue, nonneoplastic brain tissue, or PBMCs (not recorded which). The receptors were gathered from a human donor with low-grade glioma or glioblastoma, undergoing nonglioma brain surgery, or in good health (not recorded which). The CDR3 runs from the conserved cysteine through the conserved F or W. D genes are given only for firm matches. Part of the rows lack a size; the others show once, few, many or a class for expanded clones.

V gene	J gene	D gene	clone size	CDR3 DNA	CDR3 protein
TRBV6-1	TRBJ2-5	TRBD2	NA	TGTGCCAGCAGTCACCAAAGCGGGGGCATAAGGGAGACCCAGTACTTC	CASSHQSGGIRETQYF
TRBV6-1	TRBJ1-4	TRBD1	NA	TGTGCCAGCAGTGGGACAGGGAGGACTAATGAAAAACTGTTTTTT	CASSGTGRTNEKLFF
TRBV6-2/TRBV6-3	TRBJ1-1	NA	many	TGTGCCAGCAGCTTTAGACTTGCTGAAGCTTTCTTT	CASSFRLAEAFF
TRBV20-1	TRBJ1-1	NA	many	TGCAGTGCTAGAGAGAGTAAGGGGAACACTGAAGCTTTCTTT	CSARESKGNTEAFF
TRBV7-2	TRBJ2-4	NA	NA	TGTGCCAGCAGCATAGCGACAGTTGTAGCCAAAAACATTCAGTACTTC	CASSIATVVAKNIQYF
TRBV12-5	TRBJ2-3	NA	NA	TGTGCTAGTGGTTTGGCCAAACAGGGACCCTACCCTTTTAGCACAGATACGCAGTATTTT	CASGLAKQGPYPFSTDTQYF
TRBV28	TRBJ1-5	NA	NA	TGTGCCAGCAGCAACCGGGCATCGGGGGCAGGACAGCCCCAGCATTTT	CASSNRASGAGQPQHF
TRBV20-1	TRBJ1-2	TRBD1	NA	TGCAGTGCTAGAGATTGGCAGGGGGGTGGCTACACCTTC	CSARDWQGGGYTF
TRBV28	TRBJ2-1	TRBD1	NA	TGTGCCAACGGGGGGACAGGGGGACACAATGAGCAGTTCTTC	CANGGTGGHNEQFF
TRBV6-1	TRBJ2-1	TRBD1	few	TGTGCCAGCAACCGACAGGGGTCCCACAATGAGCAGTTCTTC	CASNRQGSHNEQFF
TRBV19	TRBJ1-5	NA	NA	TGTGGCTCACCAGCCTCAGGGGGCAATCAGCCCCAGCATTTT	CGSPASGGNQPQHF
TRBV27	TRBJ2-3	TRBD2	NA	TGTGCCAGCAAACTCGGCGGGGGTCGGGCAGATACGCAGTATTTT	CASKLGGGRADTQYF
TRBV20-1	TRBJ2-3	TRBD2	NA	TGCAGTGCTCCCCTAGCGGGGGGAGATACGCGGTATTTT	CSAPLAGGDTRYF
TRBV20-1	TRBJ1-5	TRBD1	NA	TGCAGTGCTGGCCAACAGGGGATATACAATCAGCCCCAGCATTTT	CSAGQQGIYNQPQHF
TRBV24-1	TRBJ2-3	TRBD1	NA	TGTGCCACCAGTGATCCACTTGGGCATGACAGGGGGGCTCGACGTAGGACAGATACGCAGTATTTT	CATSDPLGHDRGARRRTDTQYF
TRBV5-1	TRBJ1-6	NA	NA	TGCGCCAGCAGCCAGGGATCCTATAATTCACCCCTCCACTTT	CASSQGSYNSPLHF
TRBV7-9	TRBJ1-5	TRBD1	NA	TGTGCCAGCAGCTTATCCTCCGGGACAGCCTACAATCAGCCCCAGCATTTT	CASSLSSGTAYNQPQHF
TRBV3-1	TRBJ1-3	TRBD1	once	TGTGCCAGCAAAGGACAGGGCGATTGGGACACCATATATTTT	CASKGQGDWDTIYF
TRBV7-2	TRBJ1-5	TRBD1	many	TGTGCCAGCAGCCCGACGGGACAGGGGAATCAGCCCCAGCATTTT	CASSPTGQGNQPQHF
TRBV5-1	TRBJ2-2	TRBD2	NA	TGCGCCAGCAGCTTGGGAGGACTAGCGAACACCGGGGAGCTGTTTTTT	CASSLGGLANTGELFF
TRBV7-2	TRBJ1-5	NA	few	TGTGCCAGCAGCCCCGCCTACCCCGGACAGCTCTATAGCAATCAGCCCCAGCATTTT	CASSPAYPGQLYSNQPQHF
TRBV7-2	TRBJ1-2	NA	many	TGTGCCAGCAGCTCGGACAGCGGCTATGGCTACACCTTC	CASSSDSGYGYTF
TRBV10-2	TRBJ2-5	TRBD2	once	TGCGCCAGCCGGCCGAAGCTAGCGGGGGGGCTCGCGGAGACCCAGTACTTC	CASRPKLAGGLAETQYF
TRBV9	TRBJ2-5	NA	NA	TGTGCCAGCAGCAACACAGCTGGGGAGACCCAGTACTTT	CASSNTAGETQYF
TRBV27	TRBJ2-3	TRBD2	NA	TGTGCCAGCAGTTTGCCGGGACTAGCGGGGGTAACAGATACGCAGTATTTT	CASSLPGLAGVTDTQYF
TRBV20-1	TRBJ1-5	NA	few	TGCAGTGCTAGTACGGTCCCGTCTAGCAATCAGCCCCAGCATTTT	CSASTVPSSNQPQHF
TRBV6-6	TRBJ2-2	NA	NA	TGTGCCAGCAGTTACGCCAGCCCAGCGAACACCGGGGAGCTGTTTTTT	CASSYASPANTGELFF
TRBV4-1	TRBJ2-5	NA	few	TGCGCCAGCAGCCAAGGGAGGAGTCTCGTAGAGACCCAGTACTTC	CASSQGRSLVETQYF
TRBV4-1	TRBJ1-1	NA	many	TGCGCCAGCAGCCAAGATGAGGAGGACCCTGAAGCTTTCTTT	CASSQDEEDPEAFF
TRBV12-3/TRBV12-4	TRBJ1-4	NA	NA	TGTGCCAGCAGTTTAATGGAGGGCACTAATGAAAAACTGTTTTTT	CASSLMEGTNEKLFF